This entry features one T cell receptor (beta chain) sequence. Its target is unknown. This same CDR3 is encoded by further DNA sequences in the sample. This sample was taken from a study of shared clonotypes between healthy human individuals. Whole-study findings and limits: The rarefaction results pointed to incomplete sorted-subset sequencing despite large depth.

Sequencing used immunoSEQ multiplex PCR; TCRdb keeps in-frame clones, though not all of them. The repertoire holds 2 million to 2.5 million clones, around 93% seen once, with under 2% in the top ten. The CDR3 has 13 amino acids. V lost 3 bases to trimming and J lost 5 bases, with 10 bases between them. CDR1 is ENHRY and CDR2 is SYGVKD in the germline V gene. Naive CD8 cells lacked CD45RO, underwent positive selection for CCR7 and left out terminally differentiated effector memory CD45RA+ cells. V gene TRBV10-3 combines with J gene TRBJ2-5; D is perhaps TRBD1 (6 bases). This TCR was sampled from a man aged 18 to 30 in good health. Some clones in this sample may be carry-over from other donors' samples. The sequencing input was naive CD8+ T cells from PBMCs. The CDR3 coding sequence is TGTGCCATCAGTGAAGGGGGTCCGGAGACCCAGTACTTC. It is translated as CAISEGGPETQYF.